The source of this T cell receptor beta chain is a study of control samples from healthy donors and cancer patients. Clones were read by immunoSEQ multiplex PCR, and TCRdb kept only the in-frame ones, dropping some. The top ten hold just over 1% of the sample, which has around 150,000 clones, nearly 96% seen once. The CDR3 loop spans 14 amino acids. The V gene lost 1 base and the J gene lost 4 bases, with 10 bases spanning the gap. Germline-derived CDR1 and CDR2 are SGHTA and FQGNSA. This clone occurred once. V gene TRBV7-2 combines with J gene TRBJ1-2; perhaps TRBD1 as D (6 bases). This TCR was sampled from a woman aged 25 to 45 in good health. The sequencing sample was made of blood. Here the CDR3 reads CASSLGGAGYGYTF. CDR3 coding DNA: TGTGCCAGCAGCTTAGGGGGGGCCGGCTATGGCTACACCTTC. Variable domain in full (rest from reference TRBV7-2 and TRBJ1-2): GAGVSQSPSNKVTEKGKDVELRCDPISGHTALYWYRQSLGQGLEFLIYFQGNSAPDKSGLPSDRFSAERTGGSVSTLTIQRTQQEDSAVYLCASSLGGAGYGYTFGSGTRLTVV.